The clone carrying this TCR beta chain was seen repeatedly, ten times or more. The antigen remains undetermined. This sample is drawn from a study of T cells after yellow fever vaccination. The V end lost 1 base, the J end lost 10 bases, and 11 bases lay between the germline ends. There are 13 residues in the CDR3. In germline, CDR1 is SGHDN, CDR2 FVKESK. Findings of the study overall: Contaminants from the bulk population, in the form of abundant clonotypes, could be found in FACS-sorted repertoires. A faster peak, day 5 versus 15, was reached by the weaker secondary response. Subsequent to the booster, the majority of primary-vaccination clones reappeared (around 96% CD4, 88% CD8).

One entry per CDR3 protein, called by TCRdb with MiXCR from the 5' RACE reads. Of about 310,000 distinct CDR3 sequences in the sample, 3.6% were seen once. The J gene is TRBJ2-1, the V gene TRBV14, with unresolved D. The clonotype originates from a man aged 18 to 29 who received the YFV17D yellow fever vaccine. The source material was PBMCs, sampled on the day of the yellow fever booster vaccination. CDR3 DNA sequence: TGTGCCAGCAGCCAAGCGGGCAGCCCGGAGCAGTTCTTC. The encoded protein is CASSQAGSPEQFF. The variable domain in full, with the rest retrieved from reference TRBV14 and TRBJ2-1, is EAGVTQFPSHSVIEKGQTVTLRCDPISGHDNLYWYRRVMGKEIKFLLHFVKESKQDESGMPNNRFLAERTGGTYSTLKVQPAELEDSGVYFCASSQAGSPEQFFGPGTRLTVL.